One TCR beta chain is described in this entry. Based on its abundance in the sample, this clonotype is medium-sized (0.01 to 0.1%). Its antigen remains unidentified. No qualities accompany the bases; no much larger clone lies one base away. Libraries were constructed by 5' RACE. TCRbeta was amplified by two rounds of PCR with Phusion High-Fidelity polymerase, and sample-specific barcodes were added in the primers. TCRbeta libraries were made through template-switch cDNA synthesis using SMARTScribe reverse transcriptase and a TRBC-specific primer. After barcoding, samples were pooled and then prepared using the NEBNext Ultra DNA Library Prep Kit for Illumina. Sequencing of the libraries took place on an Illumina MiSeq using the MiSeq reagent kit v2, 300 cycles. The original methods were these. Reads were demultiplexed by barcode with Jemultiplexer and were aligned with MiTCR using default parameters. VDJtools filtered out non-functional sequences; clonotypes were defined by amino acid sequence, with frequencies based on assigned sequence reads. Clonal space homeostasis binned clonotypes by frequency as over-represented (0.05-1), large, medium and small. TCRdb reprocessed the public reads (quality trimming at Q25 with fastp, clone calling with MiXCR) and kept in-frame beta chains. Entries are consolidated by CDR3 protein sequence, retaining the most common genes and DNA. None of the V and J calls come from the authors' own analysis; TCRdb made them. The sample data list 500 to 850 distinct CDR3 sequences, and around 40% of these were observed just once. Clones ranked in the top ten supply 58% of the sample.

The data derive from a study of MAIT cells during Salmonella Paratyphi A infection (dated by TCRdb to about 2017). Based on the germline V gene, the CDR1 and CDR2 sequences are SGHRS and YFSETQ. The CDR3 spans 16 residues, from the cysteine through the phenylalanine. Just the 48-base CDR3 DNA is kept, in frame starting at base 1. Unmatched junction bases come to 8, with V trimmed by 4 bases and J by 0 bases. The time point label corresponds to: healthy control second sampling, 21 days after first. MAIT cells were defined as Valpha7.2+ CD161+ T cells and were identified and sorted by flow cytometry. The healthy adult controls were either laboratory volunteers or leukocyte cones obtained from the national blood and transplant service. Between about 4,500 and 11,000 MAIT cells per sample were sorted directly into RNAqueous-Micro lysis buffer for RNA extraction. Unchallenged healthy controls were sampled twice, approximately 21 days apart, as a control for MAIT repertoire stability. Lymphoprep gradient centrifugation was used to isolate peripheral blood mononuclear cells from blood samples and leukocyte cones. A BD FACSAria Fusion or BD FACSAria III sorter was used for cell sorting.

Overall study results and their limits: The availability of volunteer samples limited the sample sizes, but these sizes were considered adequate to detect differences between groups. Compared with healthy controls, diagnosed volunteers had more expansion or contraction among the top five MAIT clonotypes (about 0.5 versus 0.13), a finding that suggests the repertoire is reshaped by infection. MAIT TRBV usage was found to be oligoclonal, with TRBV20 and TRBV6 favoured, and appeared to be unchanged by infection.

This clonotype originated in an adult in good health. Material: MAIT cells from blood. The rearranged segments are TRBV5-1 and TRBJ2-7; a stretch of 9 junction bases matches TRBD2. The CDR3 in this case is CASSPASGDLSYEQYF. The DNA sequence is TGCGCCAGCAGCCCGGCTAGCGGGGACCTCTCCTACGAGCAGTACTTC.